This T cell receptor beta chain was retrieved from a study of a mutant IDH1 vaccine in newly diagnosed glioma. Study at large: The start of vaccination came 4-6 weeks after radiotherapy alone, or with temozolomide cycles.

Only in-frame clones appear in the TCRdb table, and some are missing; sequencing was by immunoSEQ multiplex PCR. The sample has some 46,000 clones, 92% seen once. This clone has more than one count but fewer than ten. The antigen remains undetermined. Time point: week 35, safety follow-up. It was 300 ug of mutant IDH1 20-mer peptide that made up each vaccine dose, given with topical imiquimod. Weeks 1, 3, 5, 7, 11, 15, 19 and 23 were when patients received their eight vaccinations. V lost 3 bases, J lost 0 bases, and 12 bases lay in between. This CDR3 contains 16 residues. The germline CDR1 and CDR2 sequences are LNHDA and SQIVND (reference sequence).

Sequenced here: PBMCs, sampled from a glioma patient whose treatment included an IDH1 peptide vaccine. The sequence derives from a man between 50 and 59 years old with glioma. The rearrangement joins TRBV19 to TRBJ1-3, with no clear D. DNA of the CDR3: TGTGCCAGTAGTATGAGCGGCCCAAGCTCTGGAAACACCATATATTTT. This codes for CASSMSGPSSGNTIYF.